These 11 T cell receptor beta chains came from one sample sequenced in a study of metastatic and nonmetastatic thyroid tumors. MiXCR reprocessed the PCR reads for TCRdb. Found here are about 31,000 clones, roughly 20% of them singletons; the top ten hold around a fifth. All patients reached thyroid surgery having received no treatment beforehand. Sequenced input: blood. These receptors came from a female donor with papillary thyroid cancer or a benign thyroid nodule (not recorded which). Some clones in this sample may be carry-over from other donors' samples.

The chain couples TRBV11-2 to TRBJ2-1; D unresolved. The CDR3 length is 11 residues. Between the trimmed V and J ends, which lost 1 base and 12 bases, there was a span of 7 bases. CDR1 and CDR2 (germline): SGHAT, FQNNGV. The CDR3 DNA reads TGTGCCAGCAGCTTAGTCGAGGCGCAGTTCTTC. Translated: CASSLVEAQFF.

The table lists this clone with many counts. The chain is built from TRBV27 and TRBJ2-2, with TRBD1 identical over 11 bases. The CDR3 is 14 amino acids. Germline trimming cut 5 bases from V and 8 bases from J; bases unmatched to any gene: 4. The germline V gene encodes CDR1 MNHEY and CDR2 SMNVEV (reference sequence). The CDR3 DNA follows: TGTGCCAGCAGTCCGGGGACAGGGGGGGGGGAGCTGTTTTTT. Its protein product is CASSPGTGGGELFF.

J is TRBJ2-7 and V is TRBV6-1; 7 nucleotides line up with TRBD1. The germline gives CDR1 MNHNS, CDR2 SASEGT. The CDR3 totals 14 residues. Trimming at V came to 5 bases and at J to 1 base, leaving 5 bases not matched to a gene. The CDR3 loop reads CASSLRTGSYEQYF. The CDR3, as DNA: TGTGCCAGCAGTCTTAGGACAGGTTCCTACGAGCAGTACTTC.

The chain uses TRBV9 and TRBJ1-4, with 7 positions matching TRBD1. V gave up 0 bases and J gave up 8 bases; unmatched junction bases: 7. The CDR3 totals 15 residues. Per the germline V gene, CDR1 is SGDLS and CDR2 is YYNGEE. CDR3 protein: CASSVGDRVLEKLFF. The DNA of the CDR3 is TGTGCCAGCAGCGTAGGGGACAGAGTATTGGAAAAACTGTTTTTT.

This clone has only a few counts. The chain recombines TRBV6-2 or TRBV6-3 with TRBJ2-3; 11 bases map to TRBD1. CDR3 length equals 16 residues. V was clipped by 5 bases and J by 4 bases; unmatched bases: 8. Germline CDR1 is MNHEY and CDR2 is SVGEGT. CDR3 amino acids: CASSPRDRGIADTQYF. CDR3 sequence (DNA): TGTGCCAGCAGTCCCCGGGACAGGGGGATCGCAGATACGCAGTATTTT.

This clone was picked up many times. The gene calls are TRBV5-1 and TRBJ2-5, with TRBD1 identical over 7 bases. V lost 1 base and J lost 4; bases outside the gene matches: 13. The CDR3 extends over 17 amino acids. Germline values: CDR1 SGHRS, CDR2 YFSETQ. The CDR3 region is CASSLMPGGTGGETQYF. The CDR3 nucleotides read TGCGCCAGCAGCTTGATGCCAGGGGGAACAGGAGGAGAGACCCAGTACTTC.

This clone was found many times. The CDR3 sequence is CASSVVPELYNSPLHF. The CDR3 DNA is TGTGCCAGCAGCGTAGTACCAGAACTTTATAATTCACCCCTCCACTTT. The chain uses TRBV9 and TRBJ1-6; D ambiguous. The CDR3 extends over 16 amino acids. Deletions cut 0 bases from V and 4 bases from J, with 11 bases between. From germline, CDR1 is SGDLS and CDR2 YYNGEE.

This clone has ten or more counts. This sequence joins TRBV18 and TRBJ1-6, with a weak D call TRBD1 (6 bases). In germline, CDR1 is KGHSH, CDR2 LQKENI. The CDR3 runs to 13 residues. The V end lost 8 bases, the J end lost 4 bases, and 9 bases lay between the germline ends. This CDR3 is CASTGQYNSPLHF. CDR3 DNA sequence: TGTGCCAGCACTGGACAGTATAATTCACCCCTCCACTTT.

This clone was observed many times. The genes are TRBV6-1 and TRBJ1-1, with D possibly TRBD1 on 6 matching bases. This CDR3 is built from 13 residues. V dropped 6 bases and J dropped 7 bases, with 15 bases sitting between them. Germline lookup yields CDR1 MNHNS and CDR2 SASEGT. The CDR3 DNA reads as TGTGCCAGCAGCCAGAGGGGGGCGGGTGAAGCTTTCTTT. It codes for CASSQRGAGEAFF.

In this sample, this clone turned up a few times. The chain couples TRBV6-2 or TRBV6-3 to TRBJ1-2; D is perhaps TRBD1 (5 bases). The germline V gene has CDR1 MNHEY and CDR2 SVGEGT. The CDR3 covers 18 residues. Deletions cut 0 bases from V and 2 bases from J, with 19 bases between. CDR3 bases: TGTGCCAGCAGTTACTCCTCCGGTGGGACTGCGTTAAACTATGGCTACACCTTC. It encodes CASSYSSGGTALNYGYTF.

Points on this clone: An end of the junction differs from the germline gene, which may be a read error. This chain connects TRBV20-1 to TRBJ2-3, with 9 bases aligning to TRBD1. The CDR3 length is 15 residues. Germline V lookup: CDR1 DFQATT, CDR2 SNEGSKA (reference sequence). The DNA for the CDR3 is TGTAGTGCTGGAGACGGGACAGGGAACACAGATACGCAGTATTTT. Translation gives CSAGDGTGNTDTQYF.